This TCR beta chain was obtained from a study of blood T cell repertoires in COVID-19. V was shortened by 6 bases and J by 0 bases, with 12 bases between the two germline ends. In germline, CDR1 is LNHDA, CDR2 SQIVND (reference sequence). This CDR3 is built from 15 residues. This table comes from immunoSEQ multiplex PCR, and its TCRdb copy is limited to in-frame clones, with some not included. The table lists about 140,000 clones, around 88% of them singletons, with more than 5% in the top ten. This chain connects TRBV19 to TRBJ1-3; TRBD1 is a possible D gene (6 bases). Sequencing input: peripheral blood. The clonotype originates from a human donor in a cohort sampled during active COVID-19. This CDR3 reads CASSMWTDSGNTIYF. The DNA of the CDR3 is TGTGCCAGTAGCATGTGGACAGACTCTGGAAACACCATATATTTT.